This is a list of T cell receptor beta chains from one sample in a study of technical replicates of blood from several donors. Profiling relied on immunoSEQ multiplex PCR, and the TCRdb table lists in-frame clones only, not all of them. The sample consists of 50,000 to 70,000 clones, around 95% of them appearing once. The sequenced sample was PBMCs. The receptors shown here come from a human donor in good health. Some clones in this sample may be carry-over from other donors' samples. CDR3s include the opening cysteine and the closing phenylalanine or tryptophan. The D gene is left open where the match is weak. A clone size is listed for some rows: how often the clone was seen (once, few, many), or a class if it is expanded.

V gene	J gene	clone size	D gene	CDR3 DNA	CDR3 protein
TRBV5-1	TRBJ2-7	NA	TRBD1	TGCGCCAGCAGCTTGGGGACAGGGGGCTACAGTGAGCAGTACTTC	CASSLGTGGYSEQYF
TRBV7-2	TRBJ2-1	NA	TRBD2	TGTGCCAGCAGCGCGGGGGGCCCCCCGATCTTC	CASSAGGPPIF
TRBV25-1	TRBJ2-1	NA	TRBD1	TGTGCCAGCAGTGGACCCGACAGGGGGCCTGGGTTTGAGCAGTTCTTC	CASSGPDRGPGFEQFF
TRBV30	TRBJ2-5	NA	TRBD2	TGTGCCTGGATGGGGACTAGCGGGAGTTACTTC	CAWMGTSGSYF
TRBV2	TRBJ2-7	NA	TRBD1	TGTGCCAGCAGTGATGCCCCTGCCTTCGGGACAGGCACCTACGAGCAGTACTTC	CASSDAPAFGTGTYEQYF
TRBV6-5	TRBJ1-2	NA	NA	TGTGCCAGCAGTTACTCGATAACACCCGGAGGCGGCTACACCTTC	CASSYSITPGGGYTF
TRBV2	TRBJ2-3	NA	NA	TGTGCCAGCAGTGAGAGCGGAACTAGCACAGATACGCAGTATTTT	CASSESGTSTDTQYF
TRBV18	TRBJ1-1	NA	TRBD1	TGTGCCAGCTCACCAGGGACAGGGCGGACCGCTGAAGCTTTCTTT	CASSPGTGRTAEAFF
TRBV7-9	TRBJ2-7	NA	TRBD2	TGTGCCAGCAGCTTGGGGAGCGGGAGAGGGGAGCAGTACTTC	CASSLGSGRGEQYF
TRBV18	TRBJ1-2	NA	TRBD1	TGTGCCAGCTCACCGGGACAGGCAAACTATGGCTACACCTTC	CASSPGQANYGYTF
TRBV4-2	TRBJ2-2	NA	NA	TGTGCCAGCAGCCAAGTCGCGGGGACTGGCGGGGAGCTGTTTTTT	CASSQVAGTGGELFF
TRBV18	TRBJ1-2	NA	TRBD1	TGTGCCAGCTCAAGCCGGGACAGGGATATCTATGGCTACACCTTC	CASSSRDRDIYGYTF
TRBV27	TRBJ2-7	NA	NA	TGTGCCAGCAGTTTCACGGCAGGGCCTCTAGGCAAGCAGTACTTC	CASSFTAGPLGKQYF
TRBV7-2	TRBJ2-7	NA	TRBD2	TGTGCCAGCAGCAATCCCACTAGCGCCTACGAGCAGTACTTC	CASSNPTSAYEQYF
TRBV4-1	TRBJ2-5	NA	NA	TGCGCCAGCAGCCAGACCCCGGGGGTTCAAGAGACCCAGTACTTC	CASSQTPGVQETQYF
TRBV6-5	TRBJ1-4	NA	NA	TGTGCCAGCAACGCACACGGGGAGGAAAAACTGTTTTTT	CASNAHGEEKLFF
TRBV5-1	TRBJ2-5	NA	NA	TGCGCCAGCAGCTTGGCAGGGCTTGAGACCCAGTACTTC	CASSLAGLETQYF
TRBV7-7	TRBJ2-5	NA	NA	TGTGCCAGCAGCATTCAGGGCGAGGAGACCCAGTACTTC	CASSIQGEETQYF
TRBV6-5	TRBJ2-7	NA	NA	TGTGCCAGCAGAACAAGCTACGAGCAGTACTTC	CASRTSYEQYF
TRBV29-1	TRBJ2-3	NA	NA	TGCAGCGTTGTAGTTGCGCGTGCTTCCCTTAGCACAGATACGCAGTATTTT	CSVVVARASLSTDTQYF
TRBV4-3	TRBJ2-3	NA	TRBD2	TGCGCCAGCAGCCAAGCCCTCAATCAGCGGGGGGGCCCAGATACGCAGTATTTT	CASSQALNQRGGPDTQYF
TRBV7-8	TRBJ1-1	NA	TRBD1	TGTGCCAGCAGCCGCCCCGCAGGGGGCAGGGTGAACACTGAAGCTTTCTTT	CASSRPAGGRVNTEAFF
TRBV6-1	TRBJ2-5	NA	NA	TGTGCCAGCAGGTGGGGAGCATCGGATCAAGAGACCCAGTACTTC	CASRWGASDQETQYF
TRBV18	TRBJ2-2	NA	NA	TGTGCCAGCTCACCCCGAGGGACTACCGGGGAGCTGTTTTTT	CASSPRGTTGELFF
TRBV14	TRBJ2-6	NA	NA	TGTGCCAGCAGCCGAGGAACAGGGTCAGGGGCCAACGTCCTGACTTTC	CASSRGTGSGANVLTF
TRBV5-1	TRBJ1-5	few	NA	TGCGCCAGCAGCTTGGAATCTGGACAGAATCAGCCCCAGCATTTT	CASSLESGQNQPQHF
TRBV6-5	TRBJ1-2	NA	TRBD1	TGTGCCAGCAGTTACGATAAGGACAGGGTCGGCGGCTACACCTTC	CASSYDKDRVGGYTF
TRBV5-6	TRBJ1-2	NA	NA	TGTGCCAGCAGCTTGGATAGGGGGTACTATGGCTACACCTTC	CASSLDRGYYGYTF
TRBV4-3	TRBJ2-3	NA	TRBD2	TGCGCCAGCAGCTACGGACTAGCGGGGGGAGATACGCAGTATTTT	CASSYGLAGGDTQYF
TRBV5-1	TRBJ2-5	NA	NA	TGCGCCAGCAGCTTGGGAGACCCAGGGACCCAGTACTTC	CASSLGDPGTQYF
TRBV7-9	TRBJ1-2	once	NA	TGTGCCAGCAGCTTAAGAGTCGCGGTTAAAGGCTCCTATGGCTACACCTTC	CASSLRVAVKGSYGYTF
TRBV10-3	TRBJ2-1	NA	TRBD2	TGTGCCATCACTAGCGGGAGTCACAATGAGCAGTTCTTC	CAITSGSHNEQFF
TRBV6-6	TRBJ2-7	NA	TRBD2	TGTGCCAGCAGCACTCCACCGGGACTAGCGAAGCAGTACTTC	CASSTPPGLAKQYF
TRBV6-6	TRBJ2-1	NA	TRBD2	TGTGCCTGCGGGGAGCGGGAGGAGGGCAATGAGCAGTTCTTC	CACGEREEGNEQFF
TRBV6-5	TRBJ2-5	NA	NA	TGTGCCAGCAGTTACTCTTCCCTTGAGACCCAGTACTTC	CASSYSSLETQYF
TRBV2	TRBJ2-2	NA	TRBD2	TGTGCCAGCAGTGAAATAGCGGGGAACACCGGGGAGCTGTTTTTT	CASSEIAGNTGELFF
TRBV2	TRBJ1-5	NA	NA	TGTGCCACCAAATGGGGGGGCAATCAGCCCCAGCATTTT	CATKWGGNQPQHF
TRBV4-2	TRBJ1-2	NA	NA	TGTGCCAGCAGCCAAGATTGGTCGCAGGGTTTTGTCTATGGCTACACCTTC	CASSQDWSQGFVYGYTF
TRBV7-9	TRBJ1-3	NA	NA	TGTGCCAGCAGCCTGGGGCGCTCTGGAAACACCATATATTTT	CASSLGRSGNTIYF
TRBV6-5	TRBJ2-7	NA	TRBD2	TGTGCCAGCACTACCGGGACTAGCGGATACGAGCAGTACTTC	CASTTGTSGYEQYF
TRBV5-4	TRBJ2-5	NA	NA	TGTGCCAGCAGCCCCTGGACTGATCCGACCCAGTACTTC	CASSPWTDPTQYF
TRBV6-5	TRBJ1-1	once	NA	TGTGCCAGTCTCAGGGGGAACACTGAAGCTTTCTTT	CASLRGNTEAFF
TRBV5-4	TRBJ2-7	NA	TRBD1	TGTGCCAGCAGCCTCGGGACAGGCCCCTCCTACGAGCAGTACTTC	CASSLGTGPSYEQYF
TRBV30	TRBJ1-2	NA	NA	TGTGCCGCGCAGGGCGATGTCTATGGCTACACCTTC	CAAQGDVYGYTF
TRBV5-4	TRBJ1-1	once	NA	TGTGCCAGCAGCCGCCCCGACAGGTACCCTGAAGCTTTCTTT	CASSRPDRYPEAFF
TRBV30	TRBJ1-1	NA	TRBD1	TGTGCCTGGAGTGTAGGGGACAGGGATGTAACTGAAGCTTTCTTT	CAWSVGDRDVTEAFF
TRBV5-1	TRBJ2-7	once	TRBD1	TGCGCCAGCAGCCACCGGGACAGGCTCTCCTACGAGCAGTACTTC	CASSHRDRLSYEQYF
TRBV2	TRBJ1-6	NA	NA	TGTGCCAGCAGCGCCGGGATAAGCTCCTATAATTCACCCCTCCACTTT	CASSAGISSYNSPLHF
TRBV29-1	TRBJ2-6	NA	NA	TGCAGCGTTGAAGGGACAAATGGGGCCAACGTCCTGACTTTC	CSVEGTNGANVLTF
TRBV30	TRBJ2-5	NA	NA	TGTGCCTGGGGGGTTGGGGGAGGCATAGAGACCCAGTACTTC	CAWGVGGGIETQYF
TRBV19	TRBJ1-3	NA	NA	TGTGCCAGTAGTATAGATGGTCTAACTGGAAACACCATATATTTT	CASSIDGLTGNTIYF